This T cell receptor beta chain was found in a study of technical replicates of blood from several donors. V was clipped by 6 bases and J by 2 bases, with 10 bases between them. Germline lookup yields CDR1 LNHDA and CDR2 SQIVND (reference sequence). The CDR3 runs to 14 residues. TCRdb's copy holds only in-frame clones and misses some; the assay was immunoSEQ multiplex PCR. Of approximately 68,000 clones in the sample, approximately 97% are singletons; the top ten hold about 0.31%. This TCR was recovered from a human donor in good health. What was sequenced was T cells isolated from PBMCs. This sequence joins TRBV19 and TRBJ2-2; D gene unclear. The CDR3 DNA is TGTGCCAGTAGGGAGACCCCAAACACCGGGGAGCTGTTTTTT. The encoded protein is CASRETPNTGELFF.